This T cell receptor beta chain was found in a study of T cells in tumors after PD-1 blockade. Method: immunoSEQ multiplex PCR; TCRdb's copy keeps in-frame clones and lacks some. The sample shows roughly 60,000 clones, over 75% of them seen only once. Germline V CDR1 and CDR2: MNHEY, SVGAGI. The CDR3 extends over 13 amino acids. Losses at the gene ends were 6 bases for V and 6 bases for J; bases not matched to a gene: 7. This TCR was recovered from a human donor with basal cell carcinoma. Sample: PBMCs, taken before anti-PD-1 treatment. V usage is TRBV6-5 and J usage is TRBJ1-1, with 7 bases lining up with TRBD1. CDR3 in amino acids: CASSQIQGPEAFF. The CDR3, as DNA: TGTGCCAGCAGCCAAATACAGGGGCCTGAAGCTTTCTTT.